The source of this T cell receptor beta chain is a study of blood T cell repertoires in COVID-19. Data came from immunoSEQ multiplex PCR; TCRdb stores just in-frame clones and leaves some out. Of about 210,000 clones listed, approximately 84% are singletons. Material: peripheral blood. The receptor was isolated from a woman aged 45-60 years with active or convalescent COVID-19.

In DNA, the CDR3 is TGTGCCAGCAGCTTAGCCGGGACTTTACAAGAGACCCAGTACTTC. Encoded protein: CASSLAGTLQETQYF. V gene TRBV11-1 combines with J gene TRBJ2-5; D may be TRBD2 (6 bases). CDR1 and CDR2 (germline): SGHAT, FQDESV (reference sequence). The CDR3 is made up of 15 amino acids. Trimming took 0 bases from V and 2 from J, leaving 10 bases between them.